The 21 T cell receptor beta chains listed next were all sequenced from one sample in a study of blood T cell repertoires in COVID-19. Some clones are missing from TCRdb's copy, which holds only in-frame ones; the method was immunoSEQ multiplex PCR. Found here are approximately 310,000 clones, more than 70% of them singletons; the top ten hold about 8%. Sequenced: peripheral blood. Source of these receptors: a woman in her 50s who had recovered from COVID-19.

Worth noting for this clone: The sample has other DNA sequences that encode this CDR3 too. V usage is TRBV5-4 and J usage is TRBJ2-3; 14 bases agree with TRBD2. CDR1 is SGHNT and CDR2 is YYREEE in the germline V gene (reference sequence). This CDR3 has 16 amino acids. After removal of 4 bases from V and 1 base from J, the junction contained 2 bases not matched to a gene. In nucleotides, the CDR3 is TGTGCCAGCAGCCCGGGACTAGCGGGGGGCACAGATACGCAGTATTTT. Its translation is CASSPGLAGGTDTQYF. Supplemented by reference TRBV5-4 and TRBJ2-3, the full variable domain reads ETGVTQSPTHLIKTRGQQVTLRCSSQSGHNTVSWYQQALGQGPQFIFQYYREEENGRGNFPPRFSGLQFPNYSSELNVNALELDDSALYLCASSPGLAGGTDTQYFGPGTRLTVL.

The CDR3 sequence is CASSLRASYNEQFF. In nucleotides, the CDR3 is TGTGCCAGCAGCCTGCGGGCTTCCTACAATGAGCAGTTCTTC. The chain couples TRBV7-2 to TRBJ2-1; the D gene is possibly TRBD2 (5 bases). The CDR3 totals 14 residues. Trimming took 5 bases from V and 1 from J, leaving 9 bases between them. Germline V CDR1 and CDR2: SGHTA, FQGNSA.

This chain joins TRBV10-1 and TRBJ1-2, with 9 bases matching TRBD1. The CDR3 covers 14 residues. V lost 4 bases, J lost 2 bases, and 2 bases stayed unmatched. The V gene's germline CDR1 is WNHNN and CDR2 SYGVQD (reference sequence). CDR3 in amino acids: CASSVGQGNYGYTF. The CDR3 DNA is TGCGCCAGCAGTGTCGGACAGGGGAACTATGGCTACACCTTC.

The rearrangement joins TRBV4-1 to TRBJ2-3, with a possible D match to TRBD2 (5 bases). The V gene lost 0 bases and the J gene lost 1 base, with 5 bases spanning the gap. This CDR3 has 14 residues. The germline V gene has CDR1 MGHRA and CDR2 YSYEKL. The chain's CDR3 is CASSQERGTDTQYF. CDR3 nucleotides: TGCGCCAGCAGCCAAGAGCGGGGCACAGATACGCAGTATTTT.

The J gene is TRBJ1-6, the V gene TRBV13; D may be TRBD1 (6 bases). The CDR3 contains 17 residues. Germline V gene lookup returns CDR1 PRHDT and CDR2 FYEKMQ (reference sequence). The V end was cut by 3 bases, the J end by 5 bases, with 17 bases between. CDR3 DNA: TGTGCCAGCAGCTTCCGAGGGGGGGCATCTGATAATTCACCCCTCCACTTT. It encodes CASSFRGGASDNSPLHF.

The genes are TRBV28 and TRBJ2-5; 7 positions match TRBD1. V dropped 8 bases and J dropped 4; count of bases not matched to a gene: 10. The CDR3 covers 14 residues. Germline CDR1 is MDHEN and CDR2 is SYDVKM. CDR3 residues: CASSPGGVRETQYF. The CDR3 bases are TGTGCCAGCTCCCCAGGGGGAGTTCGAGAGACCCAGTACTTC.

This rearrangement joins TRBV19 to TRBJ2-7, with TRBD1 as a possible D gene (6 bases). There are 14 residues in the CDR3. Deletions cut 10 bases from V and 1 base from J, with 17 bases between. Germline V gives CDR1 LNHDA, CDR2 SQIVND (reference sequence). The CDR3 nucleotides are TGTGCCACCTCACAGGGAGTAGAGTCCTACGAGCAGTACTTC. Translation gives CATSQGVESYEQYF.

The chain has TRBV6-5 and TRBJ1-1; 9 bases are shared with TRBD1. Trimming at V came to 6 bases and at J to 2 bases, leaving 4 bases not matched to a gene. Germline V gene sequence: CDR1 MNHEY, CDR2 SVGAGI. The CDR3 spans 14 residues. The chain's CDR3 is CASRADRGNTEAFF. CDR3 DNA: TGTGCCAGCAGGGCGGACAGGGGAAACACTGAAGCTTTCTTT.

The chain joins TRBV5-6 to TRBJ2-3, with D maybe TRBD1 (6 bases). Per germline, CDR1 SGHDT and CDR2 YYEEEE. The CDR3 has 15 residues. V was clipped by 2 bases and J by 4 bases, with 14 bases between them. CDR3 sequence: CASSFPLQGPDTQYF. DNA for the CDR3: TGTGCCAGCAGCTTTCCCCTACAGGGTCCAGATACGCAGTATTTT.

This clone has a single count. The genes are TRBV15 and TRBJ1-5, with 10 bases lining up with TRBD1. Trimming removed 7 bases from V and 4 bases from J; junction bases left unmatched: 4. CDR1 and CDR2 from the germline V gene are LNHNV and YYDKDF (reference sequence). The CDR3 extends over 14 amino acids. The CDR3 protein is CATNKGQGNQPQHF. The CDR3 DNA sequence: TGTGCCACCAACAAGGGACAGGGGAATCAGCCCCAGCATTTT.

The V and J genes are TRBV7-8 and TRBJ2-7; TRBD1 is a possible D gene (6 bases). The CDR3 is 16 amino acids. Germline V gene sequence: CDR1 SGHVS, CDR2 FQNEAQ. V lost 5 bases and J lost 4, with 21 bases in between. The CDR3 bases are TGTGCCAGCAGCGAACGGGACAAAGGGGCCACTTACGAGCAGTACTTC. Its protein product is CASSERDKGATYEQYF.

The chain uses TRBV11-3 and TRBJ2-1, with 15 nucleotides matching TRBD2. CDR1 is SGHNT and CDR2 is YENEEA in the germline V gene. After removal of 5 bases from V and 8 bases from J, the junction contained 7 bases not matched to a gene. The CDR3 is 16 amino acids. CDR3 DNA sequence: TGTGCCAGCAGCCCTAGTGGGACTAGCGGGAGGTATGAGCAGTTCTTC. This sequence encodes CASSPSGTSGRYEQFF.

J is TRBJ1-5 and V is TRBV28; 10 positions agree with TRBD1. The V gene's germline CDR1 is MDHEN and CDR2 SYDVKM. Trimming took 3 bases from V and 5 from J; bases not matched to a gene: 10. The length of the CDR3 is 17 residues. The CDR3 is CASSFDRGPRRDQPQHF. CDR3 coding DNA: TGTGCCAGCAGTTTCGACAGGGGGCCAAGAAGGGATCAGCCCCAGCATTTT.

This chain joins TRBV7-2 and TRBJ1-5; the match to TRBD1 covers 9 bases. The CDR3 has 15 amino acids. V shed 7 bases, J shed 8 bases, and the junction held 12 bases outside the gene matches. CDR1 and CDR2 (germline): SGHTA, FQGNSA. As DNA, the CDR3 is TGTGCCAGCATGCTCGACAGGGGGAGCGGGGAGCCCCAGCATTTT. Protein sequence: CASMLDRGSGEPQHF.

This clone was detected once. This chain links TRBV29-1 with TRBJ2-3; 8 positions match TRBD2. This CDR3 contains 15 residues. The junction had 14 bases not matched to a gene; V was cut back by 4 bases and J by 8 bases. The germline gives CDR1 SQVTM, CDR2 ANQGSEA. CDR3 sequence: CSVGSGSSDGRTQYF. The CDR3 DNA is TGCAGCGTTGGGAGCGGGAGTTCGGATGGGCGTACGCAGTATTTT.

The chain couples TRBV6-1 to TRBJ1-2; 8 bases match TRBD1. The J segment lost 7 bases and the V segment lost 1 base, leaving 5 bases of the junction unmatched. This CDR3 contains 14 residues. Germline V gene data show CDR1 as MNHNS and CDR2 as SASEGT. The CDR3: CASSEGQGILGYTF. CDR3 bases: TGTGCCAGCAGTGAAGGACAGGGGATTCTTGGCTACACCTTC.

The rearrangement uses TRBV28 and TRBJ2-1; TRBD2 agrees at 7 bases. The germline V gene has CDR1 MDHEN and CDR2 SYDVKM. CDR3 size: 14 residues. Trimming at V came to 9 bases and at J to 6 bases, leaving 11 bases not matched to a gene. The CDR3 spells CASTVLGGSNEQFF. The CDR3 DNA sequence: TGTGCCAGTACGGTTTTGGGAGGGTCCAATGAGCAGTTCTTC.

This clone is a singleton in its sample. The rearrangement joins TRBV6-5 to TRBJ1-6; 7 nucleotides line up with TRBD1. Germline V gene sequence: CDR1 MNHEY, CDR2 SVGAGI. V was pared by 6 bases and J by 7 bases, with 6 bases of the junction left unmatched. CDR3 length: 14 residues. CDR3 nucleotides: TGTGCCAGCAGCAACGACAGGGCCAATTCACCCCTCCACTTT. Protein product: CASSNDRANSPLHF.

The rearrangement uses TRBV30 and TRBJ1-2, with a tentative D call TRBD1 (6 bases). The germline gives CDR1 GTSNPN, CDR2 SVGIG (reference sequence). The V end lost 1 base, the J end lost 8 bases, and 17 bases lay between the germline ends. The CDR3 runs 14 residues. The DNA of the CDR3 is TGTGCCTGGAGTGACCCCGAGCGGGGGCGCGGCTACACCTTC. It codes for CAWSDPERGRGYTF.

In this sample, this clone turned up a few times. Other DNA variants within this sample encode the same CDR3. This chain links TRBV19 with TRBJ1-5, with D hard to call. Trimming pared 1 base from V and 7 bases from J, leaving 5 bases between. Germline V gene sequence: CDR1 LNHDA, CDR2 SQIVND (reference sequence). The CDR3 spans 12 residues. The CDR3 loop reads CASSIVGQPQHF. In nucleotides, the CDR3 is TGTGCCAGTAGTATAGTCGGGCAGCCCCAGCATTTT.

This CDR3 reads CASSLGQTDTQYF. The CDR3 bases are TGCGCCAGCAGCTTGGGGCAGACAGATACGCAGTATTTT. The chain joins TRBV5-1 to TRBJ2-3; D unresolved. The germline CDR1 and CDR2 sequences are SGHRS and YFSETQ. V lost 0 bases, J lost 3 bases, and 5 bases lay in between. This CDR3 has 13 residues.